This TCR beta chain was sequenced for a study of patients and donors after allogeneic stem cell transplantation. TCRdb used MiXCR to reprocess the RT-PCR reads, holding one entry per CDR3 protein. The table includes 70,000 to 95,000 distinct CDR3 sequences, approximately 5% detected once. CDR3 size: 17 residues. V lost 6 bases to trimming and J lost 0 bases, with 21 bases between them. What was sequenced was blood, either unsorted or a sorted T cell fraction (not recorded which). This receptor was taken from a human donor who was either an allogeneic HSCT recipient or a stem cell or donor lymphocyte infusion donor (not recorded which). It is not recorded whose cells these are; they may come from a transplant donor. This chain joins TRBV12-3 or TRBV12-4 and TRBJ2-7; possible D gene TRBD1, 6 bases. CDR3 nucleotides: TGTGCCAGCAGATCCCGGTGGGACAAGGATTACTCCTACGAGCAGTACTTC. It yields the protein CASRSRWDKDYSYEQYF.